By share, the clone carrying this T cell receptor (beta chain) ranks as medium-sized. The antigen is not known. The V and J ends lost 3 bases and 5 bases respectively, with 8 bases between them. From germline, CDR1 is DFQATT and CDR2 SNEGSKA (reference sequence). The CDR3 runs to 13 residues. These data come from a study of vaccination and CD4 T cells after COVID-19. Study summary: Convalescent individuals exhibited SARS-CoV-2 positivity on nasal swab PCR, with nine or ten mild and one severe presentation.

Treatment indicated: roughly 11-day PBMC culture with coronavirus spike peptide pools or control peptides (ViraFEST assay). After being plated at some 2 million per well, PBMCs were cultured with 9.5 to 10 IU/ml IL-2 and 10 ug/ml peptide pools. The authors replaced half the medium with fresh IL-2 medium on days 3 and 7. Scientists ran DNA taken from cultured CD4+ T cells through the Oncomine TCR Beta short-read assay for sequencing. TCRdb analysed the PCR reads with MiXCR anew, one entry per CDR3 protein. Of 20,000 or so distinct CDR3 sequences in the sample, about 21% are singletons; the top ten hold 6.5% to 10%.

This chain connects TRBV20-1 to TRBJ1-6; the D is unclear. The specimen was cultured CD4+ T cells from blood. This clonotype originated in a human donor with COVID-19. The CDR3 protein is CSASGPNNSPLHF. The CDR3, as DNA: TGCAGTGCTAGCGGACCGAATAATTCACCCCTCCACTTT.